This TCR beta chain was sequenced during a study of T cell responses to AZD1222 COVID-19 vaccine. The study's findings and limits: A reported finding is that nearly half of spike-specific TCRs target unmutated variant regions. Donors, mostly white British, included more females; clonal diversity was possibly underestimated. Scientists sampled the repertoires only once the peak T cell response had passed.

The V gene lost 0 bases and the J gene lost 3 bases, with 9 bases spanning the gap. Germline V gives CDR1 SGHKS, CDR2 YYEKEE (reference sequence). CDR3 size: 15 residues. Worth noting for this clone: The target antigen is unknown.

The table came from immunoSEQ multiplex PCR; TCRdb's copy has only in-frame clones and leaves some out. The table shows fewer than 120,000 clones, with about 90% occurring only once. The sample was peripheral blood, taken 28 days after the second AZD1222 dose. The clonotype originates from an adult who received the AZD1222 COVID-19 vaccine. The V and J genes are TRBV5-5 and TRBJ1-4; D unclear. In DNA, the CDR3 is TGTGCCAGCAGCTTGGTGGGTGCAGCTAATGAAAAACTGTTTTTT. As protein: CASSLVGAANEKLFF.